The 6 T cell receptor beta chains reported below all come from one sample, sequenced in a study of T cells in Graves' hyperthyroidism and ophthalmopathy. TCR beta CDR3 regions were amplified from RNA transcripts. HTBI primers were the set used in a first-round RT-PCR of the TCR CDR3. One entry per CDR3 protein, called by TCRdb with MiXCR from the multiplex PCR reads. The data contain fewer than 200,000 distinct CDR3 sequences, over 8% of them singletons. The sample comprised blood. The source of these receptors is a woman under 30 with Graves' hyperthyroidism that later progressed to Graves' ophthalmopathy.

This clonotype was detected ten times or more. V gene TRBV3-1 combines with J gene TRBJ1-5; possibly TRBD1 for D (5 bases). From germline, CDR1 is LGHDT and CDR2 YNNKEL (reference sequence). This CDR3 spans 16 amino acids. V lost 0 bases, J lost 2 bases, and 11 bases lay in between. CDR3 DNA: TGTGCCAGCAGCCAAGATGTGAGGGGCGGCAATCAGCCCCAGCATTTT. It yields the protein CASSQDVRGGNQPQHF.

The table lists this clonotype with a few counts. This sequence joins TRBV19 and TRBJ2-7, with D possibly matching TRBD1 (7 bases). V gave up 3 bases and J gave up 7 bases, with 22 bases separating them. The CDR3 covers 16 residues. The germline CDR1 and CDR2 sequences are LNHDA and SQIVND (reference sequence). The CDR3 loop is CASSMDWAGGIREQYF. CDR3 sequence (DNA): TGTGCCAGTAGTATGGATTGGGCAGGGGGGATACGGGAGCAGTACTTC. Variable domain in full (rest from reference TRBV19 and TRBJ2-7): DGGITQSPKYLFRKEGQNVTLSCEQNLNHDAMYWYRQDPGQGLRLIYYSQIVNDFQKGDIAEGYSVSREKKESFPLTVTSAQKNPTAFYLCASSMDWAGGIREQYFGPGTRLTVT.

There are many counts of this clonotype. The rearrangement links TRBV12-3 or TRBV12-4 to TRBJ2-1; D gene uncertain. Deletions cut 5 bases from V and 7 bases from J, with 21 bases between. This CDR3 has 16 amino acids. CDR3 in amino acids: CASSADGRTRRNEQFF. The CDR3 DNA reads TGTGCCAGCAGTGCCGACGGCCGCACCCGGAGAAATGAGCAGTTCTTC.

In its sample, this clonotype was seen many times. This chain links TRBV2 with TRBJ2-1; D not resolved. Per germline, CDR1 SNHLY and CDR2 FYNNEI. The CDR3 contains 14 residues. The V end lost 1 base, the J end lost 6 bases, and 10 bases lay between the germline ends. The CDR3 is CASSEVLDSNEQFF. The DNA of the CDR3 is TGTGCCAGCAGTGAAGTTCTAGACTCCAATGAGCAGTTCTTC.

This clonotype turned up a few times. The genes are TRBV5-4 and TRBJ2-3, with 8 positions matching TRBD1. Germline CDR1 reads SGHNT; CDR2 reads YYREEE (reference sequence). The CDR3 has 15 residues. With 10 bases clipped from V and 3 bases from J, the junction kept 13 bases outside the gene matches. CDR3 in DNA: TGTGCCTCCTACCCTACAGGGGGGTGGACAGATACGCAGTATTTT. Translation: CASYPTGGWTDTQYF.

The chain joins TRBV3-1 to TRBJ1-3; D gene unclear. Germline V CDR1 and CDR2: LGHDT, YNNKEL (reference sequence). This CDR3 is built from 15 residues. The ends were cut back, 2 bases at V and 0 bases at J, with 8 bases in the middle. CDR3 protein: CASSQSLSSGNTIYF. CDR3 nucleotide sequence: TGTGCCAGCAGCCAAAGTTTGAGCTCTGGAAACACCATATATTTT.